The T cell receptor (beta chain) described here comes from a study of T cell repertoires in cytomegalovirus infection. Study in general: Through public TCR beta signatures, both CMV infection and matching HLA type were indicated.

V was cut by 3 bases and J by 2 bases, with 19 bases left in between. Germline lookup yields CDR1 SGDLS and CDR2 YYNGEE. The CDR3 runs to 17 residues. A word on this clonotype: What it recognizes is unknown.

The study's findings and limits: Dominating the ex vivo response were TCR beta clonotypes that were CMV-specific and HLA-C-restricted.

One entry per CDR3 protein, called by TCRdb with MiXCR from the reads. This sample has 150,000 to 200,000 distinct CDR3 sequences; about 20% occur once, and the top ten carry roughly 27%. This TCR derives from a human donor in good health (CMV status not recorded). Some clones in this sample may be carry-over from other donors' samples. Sequenced material: CD8+ T cells from cultured PBMCs, taken from culture after CMV antigen stimulation. V gene TRBV9 combines with J gene TRBJ2-3; D may be TRBD2 (5 bases). The CDR3 loop reads CASSGRRGSPNTDTQYF. The CDR3 region has the DNA TGTGCCAGCAGCGGCCGTCGAGGGTCCCCCAACACAGATACGCAGTATTTT.